The clone carrying this TCR beta chain has more than one count but fewer than ten. Its target is unknown. The data were obtained in a study of T cells in Graves' hyperthyroidism and ophthalmopathy. Study results and caveats: Most thyroid clonotypes with frequency above 0.001 were detected in blood. The model made its ophthalmopathy prediction, and onset followed a median approximately 6 months later.

Germline V gene sequence: CDR1 SGHTA, CDR2 FQGNSA. V was shortened by 7 bases and J by 4 bases, with 16 bases between the two germline ends. The CDR3 covers 15 residues. The CDR3 regions of TCR beta were amplified from RNA transcripts. HTBI primers drove first-round RT-PCR of the TCR CDR3. TCRdb re-called the multiplex PCR reads with MiXCR, one entry per CDR3 protein. Of 250,000 to 400,000 distinct CDR3 sequences in the sample, approximately 15% were seen once. The source of this sequence is a woman in her thirties or forties with Graves' ophthalmopathy. The sample consisted of blood. The chain employs TRBV7-2 and TRBJ2-2, with a tentative D call TRBD2 (5 bases). The CDR3 bases are TGTGCCAGCACCCCGCGGGCTAGTGGCACCGGGGAGCTGTTTTTT. Translating gives CASTPRASGTGELFF. Supplemented by reference TRBV7-2 and TRBJ2-2, the full variable domain reads GAGVSQSPSNKVTEKGKDVELRCDPISGHTALYWYRQSLGQGLEFLIYFQGNSAPDKSGLPSDRFSAERTGGSVSTLTIQRTQQEDSAVYLCASTPRASGTGELFFGEGSRLTVL.